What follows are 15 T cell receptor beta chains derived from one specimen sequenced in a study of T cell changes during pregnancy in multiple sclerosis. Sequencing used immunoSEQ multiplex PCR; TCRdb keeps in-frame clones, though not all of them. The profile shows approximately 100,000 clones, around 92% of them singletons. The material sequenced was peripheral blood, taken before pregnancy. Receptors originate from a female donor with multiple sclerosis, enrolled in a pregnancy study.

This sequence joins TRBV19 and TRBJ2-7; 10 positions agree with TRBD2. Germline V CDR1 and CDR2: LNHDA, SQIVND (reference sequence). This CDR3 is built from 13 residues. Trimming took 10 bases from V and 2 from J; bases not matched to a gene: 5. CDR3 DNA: TGTGCCACCGGAGCGGGAGGGCCCTACGAGCAGTACTTC. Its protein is CATGAGGPYEQYF.

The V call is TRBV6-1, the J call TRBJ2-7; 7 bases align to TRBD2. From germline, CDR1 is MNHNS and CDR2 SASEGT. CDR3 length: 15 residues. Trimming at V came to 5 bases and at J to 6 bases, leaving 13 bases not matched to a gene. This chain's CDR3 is CASSFLAVKQAEQYF. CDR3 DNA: TGTGCCAGCAGTTTCCTAGCGGTCAAACAGGCCGAGCAGTACTTC.

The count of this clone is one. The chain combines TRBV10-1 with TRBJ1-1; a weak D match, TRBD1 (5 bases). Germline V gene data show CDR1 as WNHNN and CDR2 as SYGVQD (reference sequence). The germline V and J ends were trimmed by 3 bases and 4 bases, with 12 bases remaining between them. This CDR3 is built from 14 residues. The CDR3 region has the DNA TGCGCCAGCAGTGATCTTAGGGGCGGCACTGAAGCTTTCTTT. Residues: CASSDLRGGTEAFF.

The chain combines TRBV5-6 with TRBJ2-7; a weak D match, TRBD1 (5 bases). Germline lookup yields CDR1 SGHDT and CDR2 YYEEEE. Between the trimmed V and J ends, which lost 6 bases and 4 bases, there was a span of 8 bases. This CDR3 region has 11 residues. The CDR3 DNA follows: TGTGCCAGCACCCAGGGTTACGAGCAGTACTTC. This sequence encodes CASTQGYEQYF.

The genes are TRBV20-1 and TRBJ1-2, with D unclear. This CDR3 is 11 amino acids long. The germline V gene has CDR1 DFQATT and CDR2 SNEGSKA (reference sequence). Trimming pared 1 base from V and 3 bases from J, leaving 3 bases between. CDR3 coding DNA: TGCAGTGCTAGAGTAGACTATGGCTACACCTTC. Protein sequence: CSARVDYGYTF.

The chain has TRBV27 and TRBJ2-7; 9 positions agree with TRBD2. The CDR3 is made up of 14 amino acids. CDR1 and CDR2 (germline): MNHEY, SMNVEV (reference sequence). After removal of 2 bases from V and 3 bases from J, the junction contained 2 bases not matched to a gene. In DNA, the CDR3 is TGTGCCAGCAGTTTAAGGCGGGAGGGCTACGAGCAGTACTTC. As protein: CASSLRREGYEQYF.

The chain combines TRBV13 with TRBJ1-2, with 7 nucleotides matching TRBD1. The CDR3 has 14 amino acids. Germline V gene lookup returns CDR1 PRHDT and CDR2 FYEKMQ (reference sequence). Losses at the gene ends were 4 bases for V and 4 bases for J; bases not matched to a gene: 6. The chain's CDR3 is CASSSGQDAYGYTF. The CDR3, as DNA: TGTGCCAGCAGCTCCGGACAGGACGCCTATGGCTACACCTTC.

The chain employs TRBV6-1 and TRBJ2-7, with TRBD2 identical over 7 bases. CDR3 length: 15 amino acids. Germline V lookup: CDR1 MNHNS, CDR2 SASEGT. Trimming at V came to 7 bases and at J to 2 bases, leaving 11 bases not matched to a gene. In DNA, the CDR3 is TGTGCCAGCAATATGAGGAGCGGGACTCCCTACGAGCAGTACTTC. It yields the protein CASNMRSGTPYEQYF.

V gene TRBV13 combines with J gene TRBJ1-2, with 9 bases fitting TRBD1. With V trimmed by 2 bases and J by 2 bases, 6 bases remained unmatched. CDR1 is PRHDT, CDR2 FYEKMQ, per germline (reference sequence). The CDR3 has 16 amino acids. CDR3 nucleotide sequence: TGTGCCAGCAGCTTATTGGGACAGGGCGCGAACTATGGCTACACCTTC. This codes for CASSLLGQGANYGYTF.

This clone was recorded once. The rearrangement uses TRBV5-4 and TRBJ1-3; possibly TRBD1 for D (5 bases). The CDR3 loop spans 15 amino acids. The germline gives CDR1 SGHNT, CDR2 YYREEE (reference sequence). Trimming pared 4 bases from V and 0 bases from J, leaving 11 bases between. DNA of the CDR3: TGTGCCAGCAGCCGGGGGGAGCTCTCTGGAAACACCATATATTTT. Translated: CASSRGELSGNTIYF.

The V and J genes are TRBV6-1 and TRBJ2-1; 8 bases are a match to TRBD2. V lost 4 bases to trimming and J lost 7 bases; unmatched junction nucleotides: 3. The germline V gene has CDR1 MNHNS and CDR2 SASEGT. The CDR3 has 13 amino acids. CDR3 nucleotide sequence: TGTGCCAGCAGTGGACTAGCGAGAAATGAGCAGTTCTTC. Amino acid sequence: CASSGLARNEQFF.

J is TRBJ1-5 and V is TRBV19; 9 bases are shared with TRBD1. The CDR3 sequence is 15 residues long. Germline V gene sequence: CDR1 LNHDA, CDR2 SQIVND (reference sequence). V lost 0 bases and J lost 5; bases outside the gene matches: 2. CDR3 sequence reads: CASSIDGTGYQPQHF. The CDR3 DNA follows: TGTGCCAGTAGTATAGATGGGACAGGGTATCAGCCCCAGCATTTT.

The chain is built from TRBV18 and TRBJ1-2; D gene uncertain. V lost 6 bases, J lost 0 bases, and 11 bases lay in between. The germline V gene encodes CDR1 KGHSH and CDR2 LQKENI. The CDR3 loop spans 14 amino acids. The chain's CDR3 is CASSSSGANYGYTF. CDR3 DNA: TGTGCCAGCTCGTCCTCGGGAGCTAACTATGGCTACACCTTC.

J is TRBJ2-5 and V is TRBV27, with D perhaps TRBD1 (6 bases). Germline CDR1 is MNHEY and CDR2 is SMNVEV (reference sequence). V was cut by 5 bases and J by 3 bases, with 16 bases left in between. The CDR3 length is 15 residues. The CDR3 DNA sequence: TGTGCCAGCAGTACCTATGGCAGGACAGAAGAGACCCAGTACTTC. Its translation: CASSTYGRTEETQYF.

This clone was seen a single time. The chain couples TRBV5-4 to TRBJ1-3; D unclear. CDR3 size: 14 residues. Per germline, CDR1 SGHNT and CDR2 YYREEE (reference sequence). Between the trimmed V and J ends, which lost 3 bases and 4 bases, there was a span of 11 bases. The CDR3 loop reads CASSCQVSGNTIYF. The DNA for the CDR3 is TGTGCCAGCAGCTGCCAGGTAAGCGGAAACACCATATATTTT.